One and the same sample provided the 20 T cell receptor delta chains below, sequenced in a study of gamma-delta T cells after stem cell transplantation. TCRdb processed the RT-PCR reads again with the CATT caller. The profile shows under 3,500 delta-chain clones, around a fifth of them singletons. Sequences were obtained from gamma-delta T cells. The receptors here all came from a human donor. It is not recorded whose cells these are; they may come from a transplant donor.

In this sample, this clone turned up a few times. A much bigger clone sits one base away, suggesting this may be a read error. Other DNA sequences in the same sample also yield this CDR3. The J gene is TRDJ1, the V gene TRDV2, with 9 bases lining up with TRDD3. The V gene end was trimmed by 7 bases and the J gene end by 2 bases; junction bases not matched to a gene: 10. This CDR3 region has 15 residues. Per germline, CDR1 GEAIGNYY and CDR2 EKD. The CDR3 loop reads CACDPLGIRTDKLIF. The CDR3 DNA reads TGTGCCTGCGACCCTTTGGGGATACGGACCGATAAACTCATCTTT.

This clone has only a few counts. The protein TCRdb lists belongs to a much larger clone and differs from this DNA's translation at residue 11, which points to a read error; the protein shown is made from the DNA. The V and J genes are TRDV2 and TRDJ1; 8 bases line up with TRDD3. Germline V lookup: CDR1 GEAIGNYY, CDR2 EKD. The CDR3 sequence is 18 residues long. V lost 4 bases to trimming and J lost 2 bases; unmatched junction nucleotides: 17. The CDR3, as DNA: TGTGCCTGTGAACTACTGGGGGTCGACCGCCCGTTTACCGATAAACTCATCTTT. As protein: CACELLGVDRPFTDKLIF.

This clone rates as medium-sized. The chain combines TRDV2 with TRDJ1; 10 positions agree with TRDD3. CDR1 and CDR2 (germline): GEAIGNYY, EKD. The ends lost 3 bases at V and 0 bases at J; junction bases unmatched: 15. This CDR3 region has 19 residues. CDR3 in amino acids: CACDPVGTVGDTYTDKLIF. In DNA, the CDR3 is TGTGCCTGTGACCCCGTTGGGACAGTGGGGGATACTTACACCGATAAACTCATCTTT.

This chain uses TRDV2 with TRDJ1; 13 positions match TRDD3. The CDR3 runs to 18 residues. V trimming: 0 bases; J trimming: 4 bases; junction bases outside the gene matches: 10. Germline assignment: CDR1 GEAIGNYY and CDR2 EKD. In DNA, the CDR3 is TGTGCCTGTGACACCCTACTGGGGGATACGCGAGGGGACGATAAACTCATCTTT. The encoded protein is CACDTLLGDTRGDDKLIF.

A word on this clone: A far more abundant clone sits one base away, making this likely a read error. This sample includes further DNA sequences coding for the same CDR3. The chain uses TRDV2 and TRDJ1, with D possibly matching TRDD3 (6 bases). The V end lost 3 bases, the J end lost 2 bases, and 18 bases lay between the germline ends. CDR1 is GEAIGNYY and CDR2 is EKD in the germline V gene. This CDR3 is built from 16 residues. The CDR3 is CACDPLGPRGTDKLIF. The CDR3 bases are TGTGCCTGTGACCCGCTGGGGCCTCGGGGAACCGATAAACTCATCTTT.

This clone counts as medium-sized. The CDR3 sequence is CACDTLGDIHQSSWDTRQMFF. DNA for the CDR3: TGTGCCTGTGACACTCTGGGGGATATCCACCAAAGCTCCTGGGACACCCGACAGATGTTTTTC. The chain carries TRDV2 and TRDJ3; TRDD3 aligns across 10 bases. This CDR3 is 21 amino acids long. V gave up 1 base and J gave up 0 bases; unmatched junction bases: 11. Germline values: CDR1 GEAIGNYY, CDR2 EKD.

By share, this clone counts as medium-sized. CDR3 region: CACDTAGGPVSWDTRQMFF. The CDR3 DNA reads as TGTGCCTGTGACACGGCTGGGGGACCCGTCTCCTGGGACACCCGACAGATGTTTTTC. The chain recombines TRDV2 with TRDJ3, with 8 bases that match TRDD3. CDR3 length: 19 residues. J was trimmed by 0 bases and V by 1 base; bases with no gene match: 7. The germline CDR1 and CDR2 sequences are GEAIGNYY and EKD.

Ten or more counts support this clone. J is TRDJ1 and V is TRDV2, with 7 positions matching TRDD3. CDR1 GEAIGNYY and CDR2 EKD come from the germline V gene. This CDR3 contains 15 residues. The V gene end was trimmed by 4 bases and the J gene end by 2 bases; junction bases not matched to a gene: 9. Here the CDR3 DNA reads TGTGCCTGTGAACTCCTGGGGGCTAAAACCGATAAACTCATCTTT. Protein product: CACELLGAKTDKLIF.

On this clone: The amino acid sequence in TCRdb belongs to a much larger clone and departs from this DNA's translation at residue 3, likely a sequencing read error; the sequence shown is translated from the DNA. The chain is built from TRDV2 and TRDJ1, with D unclear. The CDR3 has 16 amino acids. CDR1 is GEAIGNYY and CDR2 is EKD in the germline V gene. DNA for the CDR3: TGTGCCCGTGAATCCGTGGGACGGGTTTACACCGATAAACTCATCTTT. It encodes CARESVGRVYTDKLIF.

This clone has more than one count but fewer than ten. The V gene is TRDV2, the J gene TRDJ1; the match to TRDD3 covers 7 bases. Germline CDR1 GEAIGNYY, CDR2 EKD. This CDR3 is 17 amino acids long. V shed 0 bases, J shed 7 bases, and the junction held 16 bases outside the gene matches. The CDR3, as DNA: TGTGCCTGTGACACCGTACTGGGGCGGGGGGAGTCGGGTAAACTCATCTTT. This encodes CACDTVLGRGESGKLIF.

This clone was seen only a few times. This chain uses TRDV2 with TRDJ1; the match to TRDD3 covers 10 bases. The V gene end was trimmed by 2 bases and the J gene end by 7 bases; junction bases not matched to a gene: 9. This CDR3 spans 15 amino acids. The V gene's germline CDR1 is GEAIGNYY and CDR2 EKD. CDR3: CACDILGDTRGKLIF. The DNA for the CDR3 is TGTGCCTGTGACATTTTGGGGGATACTCGTGGTAAACTCATCTTT.

On this clone: A single base is all that separates this from a far larger clone, so a read error is likely. The rearrangement joins TRDV2 to TRDJ1; TRDD3 agrees at 13 bases. This CDR3 spans 21 amino acids. Germline CDR1 is GEAIGNYY and CDR2 is EKD. The DNA for the CDR3 is TGTGCCTGTGACAACCTTCCCGGTACTGGGGGATACGGCCGGTACACCAATAAACTCATCTTT. Encoded protein: CACDNLPGTGGYGRYTNKLIF.

This clone counts as medium-sized. The V gene is TRDV2, the J gene TRDJ1, with TRDD3 identical over 7 bases. V dropped 0 bases and J dropped 3; count of bases not matched to a gene: 6. This CDR3 has 15 amino acids. Germline V gene lookup returns CDR1 GEAIGNYY and CDR2 EKD. CDR3 protein: CACDTVGDRPDKLIF. For the CDR3, the DNA is TGTGCCTGTGACACCGTAGGGGATAGGCCCGATAAACTCATCTTT.

Judged by abundance, this clone is medium-sized. The junction shows a germline mismatch at one end, possibly a read error. The J gene is TRDJ2, the V gene TRDV2, with 12 bases that match TRDD3. Germline loops: CDR1 GEAIGNYY, CDR2 EKD. The CDR3 contains 20 residues. The CDR3 spells CACDSGPWGIRRNLTAQLFF. The CDR3 region has the DNA TGTGCCTGTGACTCGGGGCCCTGGGGGATACGCAGGAATTTGACAGCACAACTATTCTTT.

This clone is judged medium-sized (0.01 to 0.1%). CDR3 residues: CACDSVGVGLRTNTDKLIF. CDR3 coding DNA: TGTGCCTGTGACTCCGTTGGGGTGGGACTACGCACTAACACCGATAAACTCATCTTT. The chain recombines TRDV2 with TRDJ1; tentatively, D is TRDD3 (5 bases). The V gene's germline CDR1 is GEAIGNYY and CDR2 EKD. This CDR3 spans 19 amino acids. Trimming stripped 3 bases from V and 0 bases from J, with 25 bases between.

Notes on this clone: The junction does not match germline at one end; this may be a read error. Other DNA sequences from this sample encode an identical CDR3 as well. The chain recombines TRDV2 with TRDJ1; D call uncertain. The CDR3 loop spans 14 amino acids. The V gene's germline CDR1 is GEAIGNYY and CDR2 EKD. The CDR3 is CACDTVGTKGKLIF. In DNA form, the CDR3 reads TGTGCCTGCGACACCGTGGGTACTAAGGGTAAACTCATCTTT.

This clone is labeled as medium-sized. V and J are TRDV2 and TRDJ1, with 12 nucleotides matching TRDD3. The length of the CDR3 is 17 residues. CDR1 is GEAIGNYY, CDR2 EKD, per germline. Trimming took 1 base from V and 1 from J; bases not matched to a gene: 6. In nucleotides, the CDR3 is TGTGCCTGTGACACTCTGGGGGATACGCGTATCACCGATAAACTCATCTTT. Protein sequence: CACDTLGDTRITDKLIF.

This clone is medium-sized. Other DNA sequences in the sample encode the same CDR3. The chain has TRDV2 and TRDJ3, with TRDD3 matching 8 bases. The CDR3 spans 23 residues. Trimming cost V 3 bases and J 1 base; bases outside gene matches: 22. The germline V gene encodes CDR1 GEAIGNYY and CDR2 EKD. CDR3 coding DNA: TGTGCCTGTGACCCATTGGCCGGGATACGAGACGCGGGGGGGTCCTGGGACACCCGACAGATGTTTTTC. It specifies CACDPLAGIRDAGGSWDTRQMFF.

With regard to this clone: This may come from a read error, since a much larger clone is one base off. Distinct nucleotide sequences in the sample also encode this CDR3. The chain links TRDV2 to TRDJ1, with D hard to call. The V and J ends lost 3 bases and 3 bases respectively, with 13 bases between them. Germline V gives CDR1 GEAIGNYY, CDR2 EKD. The CDR3 extends over 14 amino acids. The CDR3 DNA is TGTGCCTGTGACGCCTTGGTTAGCGCCGATAAACTCATCTTT. Translating gives CACDALVSADKLIF.

Sample share makes this clone medium-sized. V is TRDV1 and J is TRDJ1, with 10 bases matching TRDD3. V was pared by 4 bases and J by 12 bases, with 8 bases of the junction left unmatched. The CDR3 runs to 13 residues. Per germline, CDR1 TSWWSYY and CDR2 QGS. In nucleotides, the CDR3 is TGTGCTCTTGGGGGCATACCTGGGGGATATTTCATCTTT. Translated: CALGGIPGGYFIF.